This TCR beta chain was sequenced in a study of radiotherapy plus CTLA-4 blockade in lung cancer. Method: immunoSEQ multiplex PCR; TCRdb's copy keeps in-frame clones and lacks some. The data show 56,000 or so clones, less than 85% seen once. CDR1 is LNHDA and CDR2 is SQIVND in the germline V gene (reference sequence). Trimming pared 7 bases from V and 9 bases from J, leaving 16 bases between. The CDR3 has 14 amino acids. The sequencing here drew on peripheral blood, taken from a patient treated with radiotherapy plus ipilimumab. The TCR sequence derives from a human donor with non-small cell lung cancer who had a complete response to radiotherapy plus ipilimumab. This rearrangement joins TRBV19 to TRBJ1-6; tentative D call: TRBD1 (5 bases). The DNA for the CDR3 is TGTGCCAGTATCCCCTTCAGGGTAACTTCACCCCTCCACTTT. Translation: CASIPFRVTSPLHF.